Listed below are T cell receptor beta chains from one sample, sequenced in a study of CXCR3-negative and CXCR3-positive naive CD8 T cells. TCRdb reanalyzed the 5' RACE reads, giving one entry per CDR3 protein sequence and no DNA. Recorded here are about 98,000 distinct CDR3 sequences; the top ten clones represent about 1%. Sequencing was performed on naive CXCR3+ CD8+ T cells from blood. The receptors derive from a human donor in good health. Some clones in this sample may be carry-over from other donors' samples. Both conserved end residues are part of each CDR3.

>TRBV28|TRBJ2-5
CASSPHRGGTQETQYF
>TRBV7-6|TRBJ2-7
CASSPGGGALDEQYF
>TRBV20-1|TRBJ2-4
CSANDLAGGGNIQYF
>TRBV7-6|TRBJ2-7
CASSNTGAGEQYF
>TRBV29-1|TRBJ2-2
CSVDGPGELFF
>TRBV5-1|TRBJ2-3
CASSLAKTSGGAHTDTQYF
>TRBV12-3/TRBV12-4|TRBJ2-2
CASRDRGAGELFF
>TRBV6-1|TRBJ2-1
CASSDGTAFDEQFF
>TRBV11-1|TRBJ2-3
CASSSPSSISSTDTQYF
>TRBV25-1|TRBJ1-1
CASSEKGMNTEAFF
>TRBV7-6|TRBJ2-3
CASSLGGTTQGTDTQYF
>TRBV7-9|TRBJ2-1
CASSLDLGGLYNEQFF
>TRBV7-2|TRBJ1-1
CASSDTGHLWDTEAFF
>TRBV29-1|TRBJ2-1
CSVELGRNEQFF
>TRBV15|TRBJ2-3
CATSSGGDYNTQYF
>TRBV29-1|TRBJ2-7
CSVDGTGNYEQYF
>TRBV29-1|TRBJ2-7
CSVEVRQATYEQYF
>TRBV14|TRBJ2-1
CASSQDGAPNEQFF
>TRBV19|TRBJ2-1
CASSAETSGGHNEQFF
>TRBV5-1|TRBJ2-1
CASSAGQGGYNEQFF
>TRBV7-9|TRBJ1-1
CASSPIRANTEAFF
>TRBV6-1|TRBJ2-1
CASSKTDTPVYREQFF
>TRBV29-1|TRBJ2-6
CSVEDWSGDSGANVLTF